This T cell receptor beta chain stems from a study of blood T cell repertoires in COVID-19. Background on the study: COVID-19 samples from acute and convalescent phases originated in the United States, Italy and Spain. PBMCs, B-cell-depleted T cells, or T cells provided the cDNA or gDNA that made up the material.

Germline CDR1 reads LGHNA; CDR2 reads YSLEER. The germline V and J ends were trimmed by 0 bases and 5 bases, with 8 bases remaining between them. The CDR3 is 14 amino acids. Clones were sequenced by immunoSEQ multiplex PCR, and TCRdb holds only the in-frame ones, with some missing. The data hold some 250,000 clones, with approximately 86% observed a single time. The specimen was peripheral blood. The sequence was collected from a woman aged 25 to 39 with acute or convalescent COVID-19. This chain links TRBV4-3 with TRBJ1-5; D not resolved. In DNA, the CDR3 is TGCGCCAGCAGCCAAGAGCTGAGGGATCAGCCCCAGCATTTT. Translation: CASSQELRDQPQHF.